The clone carrying this T cell receptor beta chain was seen a single time. Assay: immunoSEQ multiplex PCR; the TCRdb copy retains only in-frame clones and omits some. This sample carries some 21,000 clones, roughly 90% of them seen once, and the ten largest clones take about 20%. Deletions cut 8 bases from V and 12 bases from J, with 19 bases between. This CDR3 spans 13 amino acids. Germline CDR1 and CDR2: KGHSH and LQKENI. The entry originates in a study of blood T cell repertoires in COVID-19. At the level of the study: Researchers got acute and convalescent COVID-19 samples from the United States, Italy and Spain.

The receptor was derived from a man between 70 and 80 years old with active COVID-19. This chain links TRBV18 with TRBJ1-4; weak D call: TRBD1 (5 bases). The sequencing sample was made of peripheral blood. The CDR3 DNA reads as TGTGCCAGCCCATCTAGGCGGGGGAAGGAACTGTTTTTT. Its translation is CASPSRRGKELFF.